These 8 T cell receptor beta chains were sequenced from one sample in a study of monozygotic twins with inflammatory bowel disease. TCRdb reprocessed the 5' RACE reads, keeping one entry per CDR3 protein, no DNA. The sample is made up of about 300,000 distinct CDR3 sequences, and the top ten hold roughly 5.2% of it. The sample was blood. These receptors came from a human donor with ulcerative colitis or Crohn's disease, or a healthy co-twin of an affected twin (not recorded which).

The gene calls are TRBV6-5 and TRBJ1-3; TCRdb outputs TRBD1, but without DNA this stays unchecked. The CDR3 loop spans 19 amino acids. Germline-derived CDR1 and CDR2 are MNHEY and SVGAGI. The CDR3 loop reads CASSYSPIGTGGAGNTIYF.

The chain recombines TRBV20-1 with TRBJ2-1; TCRdb's D gene call, TRBD1, goes unchecked for lack of DNA. CDR1 is DFQATT, CDR2 SNEGSKA, per germline (reference sequence). This CDR3 has 14 residues. The CDR3 spells CSARLRGRSNEQFF.

V gene TRBV5-4 combines with J gene TRBJ2-4; TCRdb designates TRBD1, a call that cannot be tested without DNA. In germline, CDR1 is SGHNT, CDR2 YYREEE (reference sequence). This CDR3 is 13 amino acids long. CDR3 loop: CASRDSSRDIQYF. Looking up the rest from reference TRBV5-4 and TRBJ2-4 gives the full variable domain: ETGVTQSPTHLIKTRGQQVTLRCSSQSGHNTVSWYQQALGQGPQFIFQYYREEENGRGNFPPRFSGLQFPNYSSELNVNALELDDSALYLCASRDSSRDIQYFGAGTRLSVL.

The chain joins TRBV27 to TRBJ1-5; no DNA is available, so the TRBD1 call from TCRdb remains unchecked. The germline CDR1 and CDR2 sequences are MNHEY and SMNVEV (reference sequence). The CDR3 length is 14 residues. This CDR3 reads CASSLRAGGQPQHF.

The V and J genes are TRBV3-1 and TRBJ2-3. The germline V gene has CDR1 LGHDT and CDR2 YNNKEL (reference sequence). This CDR3 contains 12 residues. CDR3 region: CASSQDTDTQYF.

The rearrangement joins TRBV5-1 to TRBJ2-1; absent DNA, TCRdb's TRBD2 call cannot be checked. Per germline, CDR1 SGHRS and CDR2 YFSETQ. This CDR3 is 16 amino acids long. The CDR3: CASSVGTSGGADEQFF. The variable domain in full, completed from reference TRBV5-1 and TRBJ2-1, reads KAGVTQTPRYLIKTRGQQVTLSCSPISGHRSVSWYQQTPGQGLQFLFEYFSETQRNKGNFPGRFSGRQFSNSRSEMNVSTLELGDSALYLCASSVGTSGGADEQFFGPGTRLTVL.

This chain joins TRBV5-1 and TRBJ2-1; TCRdb's assignment of TRBD1 cannot be checked, as there is no DNA. This CDR3 spans 15 amino acids. Germline V gene lookup returns CDR1 SGHRS and CDR2 YFSETQ. The CDR3 loop reads CASAPGQGKRNEQFF. Based on the CDR3 plus reference TRBV5-1 and TRBJ2-1, the full variable domain is KAGVTQTPRYLIKTRGQQVTLSCSPISGHRSVSWYQQTPGQGLQFLFEYFSETQRNKGNFPGRFSGRQFSNSRSEMNVSTLELGDSALYLCASAPGQGKRNEQFFGPGTRLTVL.

CDR3 residues: CASSLDKGTDTQYF. The chain couples TRBV5-1 to TRBJ2-3. The germline V gene encodes CDR1 SGHRS and CDR2 YFSETQ. CDR3 size: 14 residues.